Listed below are T cell receptor beta chains from one sample, sequenced in a study of cytotoxic CD8 clonotypes in ibrutinib-treated CLL. Method: immunoSEQ multiplex PCR; TCRdb's copy keeps in-frame clones and lacks some. The table lists 150,000 or so clones, around nine tenths of them singletons. The specimen comprised PBMCs, sampled at disease progression, from a patient treated with ibrutinib. These receptor sequences come from a human donor with chronic lymphocytic leukemia. Both conserved end residues are part of each CDR3. The D gene is left open where the match is weak. Clone sizes are given selectively: once, few, many, or a class where the clone is expanded.

D gene: -
V gene: TRBV7-9
J gene: TRBJ1-1
clone size: -
CDR3 protein: CASSLVSGNTEAFF
CDR3 DNA: TGTGCCAGCAGCTTAGTCTCAGGGAACACTGAAGCTTTCTTT

D gene: -
V gene: TRBV28
J gene: TRBJ1-1
clone size: once
CDR3 protein: CASSPGGGYTEAFF
CDR3 DNA: TGTGCCAGCAGTCCCGGGGGAGGGTACACTGAAGCTTTCTTT

D gene: TRBD1
V gene: TRBV25-1
J gene: TRBJ1-1
clone size: -
CDR3 protein: CASRGQGGWNTEAFF
CDR3 DNA: TGTGCCAGCAGAGGACAGGGAGGTTGGAACACTGAAGCTTTCTTT

D gene: -
V gene: TRBV6-5
J gene: TRBJ1-2
clone size: -
CDR3 protein: CASSYTTDRAGGYTF
CDR3 DNA: TGTGCCAGCAGTTATACTACCGACCGTGCGGGAGGCTACACCTTC

D gene: -
V gene: TRBV27
J gene: TRBJ2-7
clone size: -
CDR3 protein: CASSTTNWLDEQYF
CDR3 DNA: TGTGCCAGCAGTACGACAAATTGGTTGGACGAGCAGTACTTC

D gene: TRBD1
V gene: TRBV19
J gene: TRBJ1-4
clone size: -
CDR3 protein: CASSTTDRGWEKLFF
CDR3 DNA: TGTGCCAGTAGTACCACCGACAGGGGATGGGAAAAACTGTTTTTT

D gene: -
V gene: TRBV6-1
J gene: TRBJ1-1
clone size: -
CDR3 protein: CATQDAEAFF
CDR3 DNA: TGTGCCACCCAGGACGCTGAAGCTTTCTTT

D gene: -
V gene: TRBV7-8
J gene: TRBJ1-5
clone size: -
CDR3 protein: CASRGPGNNQPQHF
CDR3 DNA: TGTGCCAGCAGGGGCCCAGGGAACAATCAGCCCCAGCATTTT

D gene: TRBD2
V gene: TRBV30
J gene: TRBJ2-7
clone size: once
CDR3 protein: CAWSGTSDYEQYF
CDR3 DNA: TGTGCCTGGAGTGGGACTAGCGACTACGAGCAGTACTTC

D gene: TRBD1
V gene: TRBV5-6
J gene: TRBJ1-1
clone size: -
CDR3 protein: CASSRKTGMNTEAFF
CDR3 DNA: TGTGCCAGCAGCAGAAAGACAGGGATGAACACTGAAGCTTTCTTT

D gene: -
V gene: TRBV29-1
J gene: TRBJ1-2
clone size: -
CDR3 protein: CSVDGESGYGYTF
CDR3 DNA: TGCAGCGTTGATGGGGAGTCCGGCTATGGCTACACCTTC

D gene: TRBD1
V gene: TRBV2
J gene: TRBJ2-7
clone size: -
CDR3 protein: CASSGQGLFEQYF
CDR3 DNA: TGTGCCAGCAGTGGACAGGGGTTATTCGAGCAGTACTTC

D gene: -
V gene: TRBV6-5
J gene: TRBJ1-2
clone size: -
CDR3 protein: CASSRNKDSYGYTF
CDR3 DNA: TGTGCCAGCAGCCGGAACAAGGACAGCTATGGCTACACCTTC

D gene: -
V gene: TRBV9
J gene: TRBJ1-3
clone size: -
CDR3 protein: CASSRSGNTIYF
CDR3 DNA: TGTGCCAGCAGTAGGTCTGGAAACACCATATATTTT

D gene: -
V gene: TRBV27
J gene: TRBJ2-7
clone size: -
CDR3 protein: CASSSDTGVYEQYF
CDR3 DNA: TGTGCCAGCAGTTCTGACACGGGGGTCTACGAGCAGTACTTC

D gene: -
V gene: TRBV27
J gene: TRBJ2-7
clone size: -
CDR3 protein: CASSLRQGRKETYEQYF
CDR3 DNA: TGTGCCAGCAGTTTAAGGCAGGGGAGAAAAGAGACCTACGAGCAGTACTTC

D gene: TRBD2
V gene: TRBV9
J gene: TRBJ2-7
clone size: -
CDR3 protein: CASSEVAGPTYEQYF
CDR3 DNA: TGTGCCAGCAGCGAGGTAGCGGGGCCCACTTACGAGCAGTACTTC

D gene: TRBD1
V gene: TRBV27
J gene: TRBJ2-1
clone size: -
CDR3 protein: CASSLSVPRDRGYNEQFF
CDR3 DNA: TGTGCCAGCAGTTTATCGGTCCCAAGGGACAGGGGCTACAATGAGCAGTTCTTC

D gene: TRBD1
V gene: TRBV7-9
J gene: TRBJ1-4
clone size: -
CDR3 protein: CASSLVDREEKLFF
CDR3 DNA: TGTGCCAGCAGCTTAGTCGACAGGGAAGAAAAACTGTTTTTT

D gene: -
V gene: TRBV7-9
J gene: TRBJ2-1
clone size: -
CDR3 protein: CASSLGRRLGSRSYNEQFF
CDR3 DNA: TGTGCCAGCAGCTTGGGTAGACGACTCGGTAGCCGGTCCTACAATGAGCAGTTCTTC

D gene: -
V gene: TRBV6-1
J gene: TRBJ2-7
clone size: -
CDR3 protein: CASRDLTGFSYEQYF
CDR3 DNA: TGTGCCAGCAGGGACCTGACAGGTTTCTCCTACGAGCAGTACTTC

D gene: -
V gene: TRBV5-1
J gene: TRBJ2-7
clone size: -
CDR3 protein: CASRRDSAITYEQYF
CDR3 DNA: TGCGCCAGCAGGAGGGACTCCGCGATTACCTACGAGCAGTACTTC

D gene: -
V gene: TRBV7-3
J gene: TRBJ2-3
clone size: -
CDR3 protein: CASSSSTDTQYF
CDR3 DNA: TGTGCCAGCAGCAGTAGCACAGATACGCAGTATTTT